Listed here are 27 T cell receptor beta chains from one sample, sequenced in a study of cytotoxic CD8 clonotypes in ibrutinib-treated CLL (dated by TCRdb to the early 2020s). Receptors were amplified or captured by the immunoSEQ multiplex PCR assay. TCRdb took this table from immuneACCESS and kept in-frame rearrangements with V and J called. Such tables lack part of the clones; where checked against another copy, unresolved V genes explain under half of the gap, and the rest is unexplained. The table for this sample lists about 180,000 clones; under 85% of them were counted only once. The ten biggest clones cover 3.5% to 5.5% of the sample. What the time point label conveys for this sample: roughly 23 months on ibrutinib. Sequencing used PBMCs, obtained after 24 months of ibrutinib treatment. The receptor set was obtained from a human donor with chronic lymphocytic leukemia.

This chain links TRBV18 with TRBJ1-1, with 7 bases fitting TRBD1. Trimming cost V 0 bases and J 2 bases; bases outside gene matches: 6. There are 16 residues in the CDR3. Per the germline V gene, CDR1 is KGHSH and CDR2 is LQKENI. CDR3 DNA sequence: TGTGCCAGCTCACCACCGACCAGGGGGGGAAACACTGAAGCTTTCTTT. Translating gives CASSPPTRGGNTEAFF.

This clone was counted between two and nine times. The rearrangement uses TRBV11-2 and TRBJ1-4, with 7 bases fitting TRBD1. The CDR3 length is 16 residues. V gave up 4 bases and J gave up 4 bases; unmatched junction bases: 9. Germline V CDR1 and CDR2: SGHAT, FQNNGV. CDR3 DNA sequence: TGTGCCAGCAGCTCCCGGTTCGGACAGGATAATGAAAAACTGTTTTTT. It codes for CASSSRFGQDNEKLFF. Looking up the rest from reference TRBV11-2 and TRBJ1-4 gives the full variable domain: EAGVAQSPRYKIIEKRQSVAFWCNPISGHATLYWYQQILGQGPKLLIQFQNNGVVDDSQLPKDRFSAERLKGVDSTLKIQPAKLEDSAVYLCASSSRFGQDNEKLFFGSGTQLSVL.

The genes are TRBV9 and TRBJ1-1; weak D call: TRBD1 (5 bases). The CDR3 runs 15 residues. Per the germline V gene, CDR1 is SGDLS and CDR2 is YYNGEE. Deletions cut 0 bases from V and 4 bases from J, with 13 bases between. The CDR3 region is CASSVDGGEGTEAFF. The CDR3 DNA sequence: TGTGCCAGCAGCGTAGACGGGGGTGAGGGCACTGAAGCTTTCTTT.

Written as DNA, the CDR3 is TGTGCCACCAGCAGAGATCTCCGGGTAGACACTGAAGCTTTCTTT. This sequence encodes CATSRDLRVDTEAFF. The chain combines TRBV15 with TRBJ1-1; no definite D call. CDR1 and CDR2 from the germline V gene are LNHNV and YYDKDF (reference sequence). Between the trimmed V and J ends, which lost 0 bases and 3 bases, there was a span of 11 bases. This CDR3 region has 15 residues. Drawing the rest from reference TRBV15 and TRBJ1-1, the complete variable domain is DAMVIQNPRYQVTQFGKPVTLSCSQTLNHNVMYWYQQKSSQAPKLLFHYYDKDFNNEADTPDNFQSRRPNTSFCFLDIRSPGLGDTAMYLCATSRDLRVDTEAFFGQGTRLTVV.

The CDR3 region has the DNA TGTGCCAGCAGTTTAGCGGCTAGGGGGCCTCCCGAGCAGTACTTC. Residues: CASSLAARGPPEQYF. The chain couples TRBV27 to TRBJ2-7, with TRBD1 matching 7 bases. The J segment lost 6 bases and the V segment lost 2 bases, leaving 10 bases of the junction unmatched. This CDR3 is 15 amino acids long. Germline assignment: CDR1 MNHEY and CDR2 SMNVEV (reference sequence).

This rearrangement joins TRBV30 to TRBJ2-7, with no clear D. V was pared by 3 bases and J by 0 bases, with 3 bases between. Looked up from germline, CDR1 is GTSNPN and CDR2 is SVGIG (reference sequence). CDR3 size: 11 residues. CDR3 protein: CAWSHSYEQYF. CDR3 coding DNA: TGTGCCTGGAGCCACTCCTACGAGCAGTACTTC.

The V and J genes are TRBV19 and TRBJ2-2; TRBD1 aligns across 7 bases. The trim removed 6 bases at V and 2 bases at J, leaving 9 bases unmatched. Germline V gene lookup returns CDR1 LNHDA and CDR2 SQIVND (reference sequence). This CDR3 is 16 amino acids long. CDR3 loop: CASRPTGTANTGELFF. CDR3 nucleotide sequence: TGTGCCAGTAGACCGACCGGGACAGCTAACACCGGGGAGCTGTTTTTT.

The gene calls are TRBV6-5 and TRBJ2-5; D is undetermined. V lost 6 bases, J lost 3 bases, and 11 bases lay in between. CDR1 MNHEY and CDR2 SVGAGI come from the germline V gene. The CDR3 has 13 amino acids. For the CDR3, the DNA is TGTGCCAGCAGCCCGGTGGCCGAAGAGACCCAGTACTTC. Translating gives CASSPVAEETQYF.

In DNA, the CDR3 is TGTGCCAGCAGTCGTACTTGGACAGGGAGTGGCTACACCTTC. The encoded protein is CASSRTWTGSGYTF. This sequence joins TRBV2 and TRBJ1-2, with 8 bases identical to TRBD1. The germline V gene has CDR1 SNHLY and CDR2 FYNNEI. The ends lost 5 bases at V and 7 bases at J; junction bases unmatched: 9. The CDR3 runs 14 residues.

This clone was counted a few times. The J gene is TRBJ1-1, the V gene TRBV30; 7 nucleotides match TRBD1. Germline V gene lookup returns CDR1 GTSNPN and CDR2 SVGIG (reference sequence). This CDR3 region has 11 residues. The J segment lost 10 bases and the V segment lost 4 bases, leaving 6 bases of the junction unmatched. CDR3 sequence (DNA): TGTGCCTGGACGACAGGGTTTCGAGCTTTCTTT. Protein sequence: CAWTTGFRAFF.

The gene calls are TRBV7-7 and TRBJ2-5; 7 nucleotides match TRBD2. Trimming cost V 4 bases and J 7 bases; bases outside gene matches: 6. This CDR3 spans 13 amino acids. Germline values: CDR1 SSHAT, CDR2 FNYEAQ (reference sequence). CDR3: CASSSGLDGTQYF. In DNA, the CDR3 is TGTGCCAGCAGCTCTGGACTAGATGGGACCCAGTACTTC. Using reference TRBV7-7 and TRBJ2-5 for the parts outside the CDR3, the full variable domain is GAGVSQSPRYKVTKRGQDVTLRCDPISSHATLYWYQQALGQGPEFLTYFNYEAQPDKSGLPSDRFSAERPEGSISTLTIQRTEQRDSAMYRCASSSGLDGTQYFGPGTRLLVL.

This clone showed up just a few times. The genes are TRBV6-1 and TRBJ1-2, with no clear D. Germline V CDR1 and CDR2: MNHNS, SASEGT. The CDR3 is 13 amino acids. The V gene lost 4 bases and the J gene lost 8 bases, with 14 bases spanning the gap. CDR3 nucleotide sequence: TGTGCCAGCAGTGGAGGCAGCCTAGGGGGCTACACCTTC. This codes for CASSGGSLGGYTF.

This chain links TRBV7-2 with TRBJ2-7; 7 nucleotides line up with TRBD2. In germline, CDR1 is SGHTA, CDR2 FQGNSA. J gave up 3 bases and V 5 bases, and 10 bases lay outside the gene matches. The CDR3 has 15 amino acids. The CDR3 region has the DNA TGTGCCAGCAGCCGTAAGCGGGATCCCCTCTACGAGCAGTACTTC. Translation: CASSRKRDPLYEQYF.

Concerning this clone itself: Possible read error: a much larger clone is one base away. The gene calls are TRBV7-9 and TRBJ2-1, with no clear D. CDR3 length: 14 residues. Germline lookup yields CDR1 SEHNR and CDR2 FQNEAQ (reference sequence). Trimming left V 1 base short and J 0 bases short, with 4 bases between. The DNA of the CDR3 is TGTGCCAGCAGCTTAGGGGGCTCCTACAATGAGCAGTTCTTC. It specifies CASSLGGSYNEQFF.

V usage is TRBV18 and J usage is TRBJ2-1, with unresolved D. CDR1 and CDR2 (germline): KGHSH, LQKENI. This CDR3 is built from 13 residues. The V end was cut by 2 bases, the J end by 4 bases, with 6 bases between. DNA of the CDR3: TGTGCCAGCTCACCAATCCTATACAATGAGCAGTTCTTC. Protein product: CASSPILYNEQFF.

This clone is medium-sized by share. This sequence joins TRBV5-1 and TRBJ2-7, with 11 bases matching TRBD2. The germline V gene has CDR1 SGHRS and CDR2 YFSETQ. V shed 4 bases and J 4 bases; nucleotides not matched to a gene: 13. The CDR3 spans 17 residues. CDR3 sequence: CASSASQPGTSGYEQYF. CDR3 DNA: TGCGCCAGCAGCGCCAGTCAACCAGGGACTAGCGGATACGAGCAGTACTTC.

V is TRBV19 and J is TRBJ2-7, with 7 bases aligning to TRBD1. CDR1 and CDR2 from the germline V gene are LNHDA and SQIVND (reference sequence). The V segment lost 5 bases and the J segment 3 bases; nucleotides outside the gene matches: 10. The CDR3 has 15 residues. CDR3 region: CASSYSGQSIYEQYF. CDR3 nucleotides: TGTGCCAGTAGTTATTCGGGACAGAGCATCTACGAGCAGTACTTC.

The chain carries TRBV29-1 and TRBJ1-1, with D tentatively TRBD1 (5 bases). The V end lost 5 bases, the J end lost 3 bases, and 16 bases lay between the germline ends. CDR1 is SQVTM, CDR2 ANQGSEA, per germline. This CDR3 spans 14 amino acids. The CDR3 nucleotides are TGCAGCGTTATCGTACCAGGGCGGCACACTGAAGCTTTCTTT. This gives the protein CSVIVPGRHTEAFF.

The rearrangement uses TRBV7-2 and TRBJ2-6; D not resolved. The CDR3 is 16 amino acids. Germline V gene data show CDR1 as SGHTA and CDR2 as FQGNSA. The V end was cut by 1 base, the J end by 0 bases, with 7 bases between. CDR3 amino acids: CASSLGPVSGANVLTF. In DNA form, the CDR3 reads TGTGCCAGCAGCTTAGGACCAGTCTCTGGGGCCAACGTCCTGACTTTC.

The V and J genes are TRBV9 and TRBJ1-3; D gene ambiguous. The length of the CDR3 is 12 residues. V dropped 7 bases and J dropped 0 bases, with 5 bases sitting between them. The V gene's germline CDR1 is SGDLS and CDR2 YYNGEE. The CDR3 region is CASGSSGNTIYF. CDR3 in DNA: TGTGCCAGCGGGAGCTCTGGAAACACCATATATTTT.

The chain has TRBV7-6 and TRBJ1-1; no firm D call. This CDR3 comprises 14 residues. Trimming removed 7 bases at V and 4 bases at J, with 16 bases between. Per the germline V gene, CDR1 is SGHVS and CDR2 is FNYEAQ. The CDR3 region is CASILTLTGTEAFF. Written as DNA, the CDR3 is TGTGCCAGCATCCTGACCCTAACGGGCACTGAAGCTTTCTTT.

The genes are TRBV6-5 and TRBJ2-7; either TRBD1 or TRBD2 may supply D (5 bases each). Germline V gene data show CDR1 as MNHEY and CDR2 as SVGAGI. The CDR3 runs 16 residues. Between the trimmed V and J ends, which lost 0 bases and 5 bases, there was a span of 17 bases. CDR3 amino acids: CASSYSWSGQGHEQYF. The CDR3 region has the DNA TGTGCCAGCAGTTACTCGTGGTCGGGGCAGGGCCACGAGCAGTACTTC.

The CDR3 DNA is TGTGCCAGCAGTGAATCAACAGGCCCCGACGAGCAGTACTTC. Encoded protein: CASSESTGPDEQYF. The chain couples TRBV2 to TRBJ2-7; a weak D match, TRBD1 (5 bases). V lost 2 bases and J lost 5, with 13 bases in between. Germline CDR1 SNHLY, CDR2 FYNNEI. The length of the CDR3 is 14 residues.

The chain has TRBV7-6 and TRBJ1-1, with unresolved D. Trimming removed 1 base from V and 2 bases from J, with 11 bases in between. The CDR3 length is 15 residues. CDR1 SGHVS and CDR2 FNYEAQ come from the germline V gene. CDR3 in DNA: TGTGCCAGCAGCTTAGGGGTTCGGGGTAACACTGAAGCTTTCTTT. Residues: CASSLGVRGNTEAFF.

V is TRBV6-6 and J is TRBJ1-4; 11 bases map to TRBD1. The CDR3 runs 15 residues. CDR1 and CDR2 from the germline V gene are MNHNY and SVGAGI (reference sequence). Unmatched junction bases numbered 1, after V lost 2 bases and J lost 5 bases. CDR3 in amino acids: CASSYGDRGNEKLFF. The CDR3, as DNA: TGTGCCAGCAGTTACGGGGACAGGGGGAATGAAAAACTGTTTTTT.

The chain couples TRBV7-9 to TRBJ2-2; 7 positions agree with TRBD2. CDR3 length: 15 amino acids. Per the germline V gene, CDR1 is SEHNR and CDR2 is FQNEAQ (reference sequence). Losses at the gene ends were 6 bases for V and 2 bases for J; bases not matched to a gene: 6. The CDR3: CASSSGTINTGELFF. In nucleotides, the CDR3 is TGTGCCAGCAGTTCCGGGACTATCAACACCGGGGAGCTGTTTTTT.

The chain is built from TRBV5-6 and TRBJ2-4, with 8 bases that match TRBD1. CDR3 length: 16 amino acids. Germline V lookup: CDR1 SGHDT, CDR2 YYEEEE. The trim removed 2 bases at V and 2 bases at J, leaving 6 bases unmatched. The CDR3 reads CASSFNRGITKNIQYF. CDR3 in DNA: TGTGCCAGCAGCTTTAACAGGGGGATAACCAAAAACATTCAGTACTTC.